This TCR beta chain emerged from a study of T cell clonality in common variable immunodeficiency. This clone was counted many times. Its antigen is unidentified. The read is 3 residues too short to cover the CDR3 end, so that end is filled in from the germline J gene. Caucasian heritage predominated among both patients and controls. Findings and caveats of the study: CVID subjects showed higher TCRbeta clonality than healthy controls. Common variable immunodeficiency TCR beta sequences reportedly had fewer deletions and N-nucleotide insertions. Compared with controls, CVID subjects had fewer shared TCRbeta clones.

Equal genomic DNA amounts from CVID and control samples were sequenced. Sequenced by immunoSEQ multiplex PCR; TCRdb stores in-frame clones only, minus some. Singletons are absent from the sample, which has tens of thousands of clones. The CDR3 is 14 residues long. Germline V lookup: CDR1 SGHDT, CDR2 YYEEEE. V lost 5 bases to trimming and J lost 1 base, with 12 bases between them. This chain links TRBV5-6 with TRBJ1-2, with D tentatively TRBD1 (6 bases). The sequenced sample consisted of peripheral blood mononuclear cells. This clonotype was sampled from a human donor with common variable immunodeficiency. The sequenced part of the CDR3 DNA is TGTGCCAGCAGACCGACAGGATTTAACTATGGC. This translates into CASRPTGFNYG. The entire CDR3 is CASRPTGFNYGYTF.